This passage covers 9 T cell receptor beta chains from one sample sequenced in a study of shared clonotypes between healthy human individuals. Assay used: immunoSEQ multiplex PCR; TCRdb lists only in-frame clones, some missing. The data hold over 400,000 clones, with almost 80% observed a single time. The sequenced sample was PBMCs. The receptors come from a woman aged 40 to 49 in good health. Some clones in this sample may be carry-over from other donors' samples.

CDR3 in amino acids: CSARTGSGNTIYF. The CDR3 DNA reads as TGCAGCGCCAGAACTGGCTCTGGAAACACCATATATTTT. The chain has TRBV29-1 and TRBJ1-3, with D hard to call. The CDR3 runs to 13 residues. Germline V lookup: CDR1 SQVTM, CDR2 ANQGSEA. Trimming removed 7 bases from V and 0 bases from J, with 10 bases in between.

The V and J genes are TRBV7-8 and TRBJ2-5, with 9 bases matching TRBD2. V lost 2 bases and J lost 7; bases outside the gene matches: 8. From germline, CDR1 is SGHVS and CDR2 FQNEAQ. The CDR3 extends over 15 amino acids. The CDR3 DNA sequence: TGTGCCAGCAGCTTACGCCTAGCGGGGAGGGGGACCCAGTACTTC. Its translation is CASSLRLAGRGTQYF.

The chain employs TRBV10-3 and TRBJ1-5; a weak D match, TRBD1 (6 bases). Germline V CDR1 and CDR2: ENHRY, SYGVKD. The CDR3 contains 13 residues. The V and J ends lost 7 bases and 6 bases respectively, with 13 bases between them. DNA of the CDR3: TGTGCCATCAACAGGGATTTGGGTCAGCCCCAGCATTTT. It encodes CAINRDLGQPQHF.

This clone was counted a few times. CDR3 sequence reads: CASNPEGQNTGELFF. CDR3 bases: TGTGCCAGCAACCCTGAGGGGCAGAACACCGGGGAGCTGTTTTTT. V is TRBV28 and J is TRBJ2-2, with D possibly being TRBD1 or TRBD2 (5 bases each). Germline CDR1 and CDR2: MDHEN and SYDVKM. This CDR3 spans 15 amino acids. Between the trimmed V and J ends, which lost 7 bases and 1 base, there was a span of 13 bases.

CDR3 bases: TGCAGCGTGTGGACCGAGGAAGGCTACACCTTC. Its protein product is CSVWTEEGYTF. The chain links TRBV29-1 to TRBJ1-2; no clear D gene. The germline V and J ends were trimmed by 6 bases and 8 bases, with 13 bases remaining between them. CDR3 length: 11 amino acids. Per the germline V gene, CDR1 is SQVTM and CDR2 is ANQGSEA. Drawing the rest from reference TRBV29-1 and TRBJ1-2, the complete variable domain is SAVISQKPSRDICQRGTSLTIQCQVDSQVTMMFWYRQQPGQSLTLIATANQGSEATYESGFVIDKFPISRPNLTFSTLTVSNMSPEDSSIYLCSVWTEEGYTFGSGTRLTVV.

The V and J genes are TRBV5-4 and TRBJ2-7, with TRBD1 matching 11 bases. V gave up 6 bases and J gave up 0 bases; unmatched junction bases: 5. The CDR3 is 15 residues long. Germline V gene sequence: CDR1 SGHNT, CDR2 YYREEE (reference sequence). DNA for the CDR3: TGTGCCAGCAAACAGGACAGGGGGCTCTCCTACGAGCAGTACTTC. Protein product: CASKQDRGLSYEQYF.

The rearrangement joins TRBV18 to TRBJ2-2; D is uncertain. The CDR3 extends over 16 amino acids. V was pared by 2 bases and J by 4 bases, with 14 bases between. CDR1 is KGHSH and CDR2 is LQKENI in the germline V gene. The CDR3 bases are TGTGCCAGCTCACCAGGGGTCCTCGATGGCACCGGGGAGCTGTTTTTT. Residues: CASSPGVLDGTGELFF.

The CDR3 loop is CASSLAAGLEQYF. For the CDR3, the DNA is TGTGCCAGCAGCTTAGCGGCGGGGCTAGAGCAGTACTTC. This chain connects TRBV11-3 to TRBJ2-7; a weak D match, TRBD2 (6 bases). V shed 1 base and J shed 7 bases, with 11 bases lying between them. Germline CDR1 and CDR2: SGHNT and YENEEA. The CDR3 totals 13 residues. Looking up the rest from reference TRBV11-3 and TRBJ2-7 gives the full variable domain: EAGVVQSPRYKIIEKKQPVAFWCNPISGHNTLYWYLQNLGQGPELLIRYENEEAVDDSQLPKDRFSAERLKGVDSTLKIQPAELGDSAVYLCASSLAAGLEQYFGPGTRLTVT.

Note on this clone: A far larger clone lies a single base away; this is likely a read error. The V call is TRBV7-2, the J call TRBJ1-1; perhaps TRBD1 as D (6 bases). Germline V gene lookup returns CDR1 SGHTA and CDR2 FQGNSA. CDR3 length equals 13 residues. CDR3 sequence: CASIWTANTGAFF. CDR3 nucleotide sequence: TGTGCCAGCATATGGACAGCGAACACTGGAGCTTTCTTT.